The next 27 T cell receptor beta chains were all read from a single sample in a study of shared clonotypes between healthy human individuals. Method: immunoSEQ multiplex PCR; TCRdb's copy keeps in-frame clones and lacks some. The sample gives 850,000 to 1,100,000 clones, about 72% of which show up once; 0.89% is in the top ten. The specimen was memory CD4+ T cells from PBMCs. Subset here: CD45RA-negative fraction. The receptor source for this set is a man between 18 and 29 years old in good health. Some clones in this sample may be carry-over from other donors' samples.

The chain couples TRBV19 to TRBJ2-4; perhaps TRBD1 as D (6 bases). Germline-derived CDR1 and CDR2 are LNHDA and SQIVND (reference sequence). Trimming pared 6 bases from V and 7 bases from J, leaving 22 bases between. The length of the CDR3 is 16 residues. CDR3 nucleotides: TGTGCCAGTAGGCAACCAGGGGTTGTGGTCGGTAACATTCAGTACTTC. This gives the protein CASRQPGVVVGNIQYF.

V is TRBV7-8 and J is TRBJ1-1, with a tentative D call TRBD1 (5 bases). This CDR3 comprises 12 residues. Per germline, CDR1 SGHVS and CDR2 FQNEAQ. The ends were cut back, 5 bases at V and 7 bases at J, with 11 bases in the middle. The CDR3 loop is CASSLGTIEAFF. The CDR3 coding sequence is TGTGCCAGCAGCCTAGGGACGATTGAAGCTTTCTTT. Drawing the rest from reference TRBV7-8 and TRBJ1-1, the complete variable domain is GAGVSQSPRYKVAKRGQDVALRCDPISGHVSLFWYQQALGQGPEFLTYFQNEAQLDKSGLPSDRFFAERPEGSVSTLKIQRTQQEDSAVYLCASSLGTIEAFFGQGTRLTVV.

The rearrangement uses TRBV19 and TRBJ1-2; D perhaps matches TRBD1 (6 bases). This CDR3 contains 15 residues. Per germline, CDR1 LNHDA and CDR2 SQIVND (reference sequence). V lost 1 base to trimming and J lost 7 bases, with 16 bases between them. The CDR3 sequence: CASSIGLDSPPGYTF. In DNA form, the CDR3 reads TGTGCCAGTAGTATAGGGCTGGACAGTCCGCCTGGCTACACCTTC.

The chain links TRBV18 to TRBJ1-5, with D tentatively TRBD1 (6 bases). The CDR3 totals 15 residues. V was shortened by 2 bases and J by 0 bases, with 8 bases between the two germline ends. Germline V gene lookup returns CDR1 KGHSH and CDR2 LQKENI. The CDR3 DNA is TGTGCCAGCTCACCAGGACAGCCTAGCAATCAGCCCCAGCATTTT. Protein: CASSPGQPSNQPQHF.

This chain connects TRBV28 to TRBJ2-4; D is undetermined. The CDR3 totals 18 residues. V was cut by 6 bases and J by 0 bases, with 21 bases left in between. CDR1 is MDHEN, CDR2 SYDVKM, per germline. CDR3 protein: CASSQTINPRLAKNIQYF. CDR3 coding DNA: TGTGCCAGCAGCCAGACAATCAATCCCAGGTTAGCCAAAAACATTCAGTACTTC.

J is TRBJ2-3 and V is TRBV10-3; tentative D call: TRBD1 (5 bases). This CDR3 comprises 15 residues. V dropped 1 base and J dropped 3 bases, with 11 bases sitting between them. Germline V gene lookup returns CDR1 ENHRY and CDR2 SYGVKD. CDR3 region: CAISEYQGGTDTQYF. CDR3 coding DNA: TGTGCCATCAGTGAGTACCAGGGCGGAACAGATACGCAGTATTTT.

The CDR3 DNA is TGTGCCAGCCCATTAGGGACAGGGAGTGATTATGGCTACACCTTC. This sequence encodes CASPLGTGSDYGYTF. This rearrangement joins TRBV21-1 to TRBJ1-2; TRBD1 is taken as the D call from the table, unchecked against the DNA. TRBV21-1 is labeled a pseudogene. The CDR3 loop spans 15 amino acids.

This clone showed up many times. The gene calls are TRBV5-6 and TRBJ2-4; no clear D gene. Germline V gene sequence: CDR1 SGHDT, CDR2 YYEEEE. Deletions cut 1 base from V and 1 base from J, with 6 bases between. CDR3 length: 14 amino acids. The CDR3 spells CASSLWVAKNIQYF. The CDR3 region has the DNA TGTGCCAGCAGCTTGTGGGTGGCCAAAAACATTCAGTACTTC.

The chain joins TRBV7-9 to TRBJ2-3, with 9 nucleotides matching TRBD2. The CDR3 is 14 amino acids. CDR1 is SEHNR and CDR2 is FQNEAQ in the germline V gene (reference sequence). J gave up 3 bases and V 3 bases, and 1 base lay outside the gene matches. The CDR3 sequence: CASSLGLATDTQYF. As DNA, the CDR3 is TGTGCCAGCAGCTTGGGACTAGCAACAGATACGCAGTATTTT.

The J gene is TRBJ2-5, the V gene TRBV10-1, with TRBD2 identical over 10 bases. This CDR3 region has 17 residues. Germline V gene sequence: CDR1 WNHNN, CDR2 SYGVQD (reference sequence). J was trimmed by 3 bases and V by 4 bases; bases with no gene match: 11. The CDR3 reads CASSGRTSGFGEETQYF. The CDR3 nucleotides read TGCGCCAGCAGTGGAAGGACTAGCGGATTCGGGGAAGAGACCCAGTACTTC.

This sequence joins TRBV5-1 and TRBJ2-2, with D possibly matching TRBD2 (6 bases). Germline V gives CDR1 SGHRS, CDR2 YFSETQ. This CDR3 has 17 residues. V was pared by 2 bases and J by 0 bases, with 14 bases between. Here the CDR3 reads CASSLVGGSANTGELFF. The CDR3 coding sequence is TGCGCCAGCAGCTTAGTTGGAGGGTCTGCGAACACCGGGGAGCTGTTTTTT.

The chain uses TRBV7-9 and TRBJ1-2; D not certain. In germline, CDR1 is SEHNR, CDR2 FQNEAQ (reference sequence). V was trimmed by 5 bases and J by 8 bases, leaving 12 bases between them. This CDR3 region has 12 residues. CDR3 bases: TGTGCCAGCAGCCGACATGAGGAGGGCTACACCTTC. Its protein product is CASSRHEEGYTF.

V usage is TRBV6-6 and J usage is TRBJ2-7, with D possibly matching TRBD1 (5 bases). The CDR3 runs to 14 residues. Trimming removed 2 bases from V and 2 bases from J, with 10 bases in between. Germline V gene data show CDR1 as MNHNY and CDR2 as SVGAGI (reference sequence). CDR3 DNA sequence: TGTGCCAGCAGTTACCATCAGGGCGCCTACGAGCAGTACTTC. Protein product: CASSYHQGAYEQYF.

The chain has TRBV2 and TRBJ1-5; 8 bases are a match to TRBD1. Germline CDR1 SNHLY, CDR2 FYNNEI. Germline trimming cut 7 bases from V and 6 bases from J; bases unmatched to any gene: 5. This CDR3 has 13 residues. Here the CDR3 reads CASNGQGTQPQHF. In DNA form, the CDR3 reads TGTGCCAGCAACGGACAGGGTACTCAGCCCCAGCATTTT.

V and J are TRBV19 and TRBJ1-1; 9 bases align to TRBD1. Per germline, CDR1 LNHDA and CDR2 SQIVND (reference sequence). The ends lost 5 bases at V and 4 bases at J; junction bases unmatched: 8. CDR3 length: 15 amino acids. CDR3 protein: CASSPLDRGGTEAFF. The DNA for the CDR3 is TGTGCCAGTAGTCCCCTGGACAGGGGAGGCACTGAAGCTTTCTTT.

The CDR3 nucleotides read TGTGCCAGCAGCTTAGGAGGGGTGAACACTGAAGCTTTCTTT. Its translation: CASSLGGVNTEAFF. The chain is built from TRBV7-6 and TRBJ1-1; TRBD1 might be the D (5 bases). V gave up 1 base and J gave up 0 bases, with 6 bases separating them. The V gene's germline CDR1 is SGHVS and CDR2 FNYEAQ. The CDR3 covers 14 residues.

The rearrangement joins TRBV6-5 to TRBJ2-1, with D perhaps TRBD2 (5 bases). V lost 4 bases to trimming and J lost 3 bases, with 10 bases between them. Germline loops: CDR1 MNHEY, CDR2 SVGAGI. CDR3 length equals 14 residues. As DNA, the CDR3 is TGTGCCAGCAGTTTGAGGGCGCGCTACAATGAGCAGTTCTTC. Its translation is CASSLRARYNEQFF.

The chain uses TRBV6-6 and TRBJ1-5, with 7 bases lining up with TRBD1. Germline-derived CDR1 and CDR2 are MNHNY and SVGAGI (reference sequence). V was pared by 6 bases and J by 7 bases, with 6 bases of the junction left unmatched. The CDR3 runs 13 residues. CDR3 sequence (DNA): TGTGCCAGCAGCACACAGGGGATGCAGCCCCAGCATTTT. Its translation is CASSTQGMQPQHF.

The chain joins TRBV5-6 to TRBJ2-7; D unresolved. Germline CDR1 is SGHDT and CDR2 is YYEEEE. CDR3 size: 13 residues. The V end was cut by 1 base, the J end by 3 bases, with 8 bases between. CDR3 bases: TGTGCCAGCAGCTTGACACGGAACTACGAGCAGTACTTC. This encodes CASSLTRNYEQYF.

J is TRBJ2-7 and V is TRBV6-1; D perhaps matches TRBD1 (5 bases). This CDR3 comprises 15 residues. The V end was cut by 0 bases, the J end by 3 bases, with 12 bases between. The germline CDR1 and CDR2 sequences are MNHNS and SASEGT. CDR3 nucleotides: TGTGCCAGCAGTGAAGCCCTGGGGCCAGGCTACGAGCAGTACTTC. Its translation is CASSEALGPGYEQYF.

This clone turned up a few times. The genes are TRBV7-6 and TRBJ1-1, with 7 bases matching TRBD1. Per the germline V gene, CDR1 is SGHVS and CDR2 is FNYEAQ. This CDR3 contains 15 residues. After removal of 1 base from V and 1 base from J, the junction contained 3 bases not matched to a gene. CDR3 protein: CASSLDQGGNTEAFF. The CDR3 DNA reads as TGTGCCAGCAGCTTAGACCAGGGGGGGAACACTGAAGCTTTCTTT.

This rearrangement joins TRBV15 to TRBJ2-1; D possibly corresponds to TRBD2 (5 bases). The CDR3 has 16 residues. Germline-derived CDR1 and CDR2 are LNHNV and YYDKDF (reference sequence). V was trimmed by 7 bases and J by 2 bases, leaving 18 bases between them. CDR3 in DNA: TGTGCCACCAACTTCGGCGGGCACCGGGCCTACAATGAGCAGTTCTTC. This translates into CATNFGGHRAYNEQFF.

This clone was found once. CDR3 nucleotide sequence: TGCGCCAGCAGCTTTGGATCGGGCTTGGCCGGTGGCTACACCTTC. Translated, it gives CASSFGSGLAGGYTF. V usage is TRBV5-1 and J usage is TRBJ1-2; D remains ambiguous. Trimming stripped 2 bases from V and 7 bases from J, with 18 bases between. Germline V gives CDR1 SGHRS, CDR2 YFSETQ. CDR3 length: 15 residues.

The genes are TRBV4-1 and TRBJ2-1; TRBD2 matches 11 bases. This CDR3 region has 16 residues. Germline V gene sequence: CDR1 MGHRA, CDR2 YSYEKL. V was pared by 4 bases and J by 5 bases, with 7 bases of the junction left unmatched. In DNA, the CDR3 is TGCGCCAGCAGCCCCTGGGGACTAGCGGAAGACAATGAGCAGTTCTTC. Protein sequence: CASSPWGLAEDNEQFF.

The J gene is TRBJ2-7, the V gene TRBV28; 12 bases agree with TRBD1. CDR1 is MDHEN and CDR2 is SYDVKM in the germline V gene. The CDR3 is 16 amino acids. V trimming: 7 bases; J trimming: 2 bases; junction bases outside the gene matches: 9. The DNA for the CDR3 is TGTGCCAGCATCCCAGATGGGACAGGGGGCACCTACGAGCAGTACTTC. Translated, it gives CASIPDGTGGTYEQYF.

The CDR3 sequence is CASSALAGGGDTQYF. CDR3 DNA sequence: TGTGCCAGCAGTGCCCTAGCGGGAGGGGGAGATACGCAGTATTTT. The chain carries TRBV2 and TRBJ2-3, with TRBD2 matching 12 bases. CDR3 length: 15 amino acids. Germline V gene sequence: CDR1 SNHLY, CDR2 FYNNEI. The V and J ends lost 4 bases and 5 bases, in that order; junction bases with no gene match: 4.

V gene TRBV18 combines with J gene TRBJ1-3; D gene uncertain. Per germline, CDR1 KGHSH and CDR2 LQKENI. Deletions cut 2 bases from V and 4 bases from J, with 12 bases between. The CDR3 is made up of 15 amino acids. The CDR3 is CASSPIQVQGNTIYF. In nucleotides, the CDR3 is TGTGCCAGCTCACCAATCCAAGTACAAGGAAACACCATATATTTT.